A selection of T cell receptor beta chains follows, all from one sample in a study of cytomegalovirus exposure and HLA in healthy donors. Profiled with immunoSEQ multiplex PCR; TCRdb holds only in-frame clones, not every one. The repertoire holds about 130,000 clones, with roughly 80% as singletons. Source material: PBMCs. These receptors were obtained from a young man in good health and CMV-seronegative. The CDR3 runs from the conserved cysteine through the conserved F or W. A D gene is named only where the DNA matches it firmly. Size is omitted from some rows. Given values are once, few, many or a class for expanded clones.

-,15,TRBJ2-3,TRBV27,TRBD2,CASSPGTSGRNTQYF,TGTGCCAGCAGTCCCGGGACTAGCGGGAGAAATACGCAGTATTTT
-,13,TRBJ2-5,TRBV27,-,CASSFARGETQYF,TGTGCCAGCAGTTTTGCTAGGGGAGAGACCCAGTACTTC
-,12,TRBJ1-1,TRBV28,-,CASSLSPPEAFF,TGTGCCAGCAGTTTATCTCCCCCTGAAGCTTTCTTT
-,14,TRBJ2-5,TRBV6-5,TRBD1,CASSYSGQGETQYF,TGTGCCAGCAGTTACTCCGGACAGGGCGAGACCCAGTACTTC
-,13,TRBJ1-2,TRBV18,TRBD1,CASSTDRDYGYTF,TGTGCCAGCTCAACGGACAGGGACTATGGCTACACCTTC
few,14,TRBJ2-2,TRBV28,-,CASSLYKNTGELFF,TGTGCCAGCAGTTTATACAAGAACACCGGGGAGCTGTTTTTT
-,16,TRBJ2-2,TRBV5-1,TRBD1,CASSAGTGGRTGELFF,TGCGCCAGCAGCGCCGGGACAGGGGGCCGTACCGGGGAGCTGTTTTTT
once,14,TRBJ2-6,TRBV6-1,-,CAGKAEPGANVLTF,TGTGCCGGAAAAGCGGAACCCGGGGCCAACGTCCTGACTTTC
-,13,TRBJ2-5,TRBV30,-,CAWSVGLGETQYF,TGTGCCTGGAGTGTAGGTCTAGGAGAGACCCAGTACTTC
-,14,TRBJ1-6,TRBV5-4,-,CASSFVGGNSPLHF,TGTGCCAGCAGCTTTGTCGGAGGGAATTCACCCCTCCACTTT
-,14,TRBJ1-1,TRBV9,-,CASSPTQRDTEAFF,TGTGCCAGCAGCCCCACCCAGAGGGACACTGAAGCTTTCTTT
-,15,TRBJ2-1,TRBV6-5,TRBD2,CASRETSGGDNEQFF,TGTGCCAGCAGAGAGACTAGCGGAGGCGACAATGAGCAGTTCTTC
-,14,TRBJ2-7,TRBV19,TRBD1,CASSPWTGSHEQYF,TGTGCCAGTAGTCCGTGGACAGGGAGCCACGAGCAGTACTTC
-,16,TRBJ2-1,TRBV28,TRBD1,CASSFLDRGNYNEQFF,TGTGCCAGCAGTTTCCTGGACAGGGGAAACTACAATGAGCAGTTCTTC
-,13,TRBJ1-5,TRBV19,-,CASSRRGNQPQHF,TGTGCCAGTAGTAGGAGGGGCAATCAGCCCCAGCATTTT
-,15,TRBJ2-3,TRBV6-5,-,CASSYSATAADTQYF,TGTGCCAGCAGTTACTCAGCGACTGCTGCAGATACGCAGTATTTT
-,13,TRBJ1-1,TRBV6-1,-,CASRGGPHTEAFF,TGTGCCAGCAGGGGAGGCCCGCACACTGAAGCTTTCTTT
few,15,TRBJ1-4,TRBV5-1,TRBD1,CASRPGGSTNEKLFF,TGCGCCAGCAGGCCAGGGGGTTCTACTAATGAAAAACTGTTTTTT
few,14,TRBJ1-5,TRBV11-2,-,CASSWGRGNQPQHF,TGTGCCAGCAGCTGGGGCAGGGGCAATCAGCCCCAGCATTTT
once,14,TRBJ1-4,TRBV7-2,-,CASSRSGNNEKLFF,TGTGCCAGCAGCCGATCGGGTAATAATGAAAAACTGTTTTTT
-,14,TRBJ2-2,TRBV12-5,TRBD2,CANGAGVGTGELFF,TGTGCTAACGGAGCGGGGGTCGGCACCGGGGAGCTGTTTTTT
-,12,TRBJ2-5,TRBV21-1,-,CATTQGAETQYF,TGTGCCACCACACAGGGGGCTGAGACCCAGTACTTC
-,16,TRBJ1-2,TRBV9,TRBD1,CASSTRTGSSSYGYTF,TGTGCCAGCAGCACCCGGACAGGGTCGAGTTCCTATGGCTACACCTTC
few,13,TRBJ2-5,TRBV19,-,CASSIGLEETQYF,TGTGCCAGTAGTATAGGGCTAGAAGAGACCCAGTACTTC
once,14,TRBJ1-4,TRBV30,-,CAWSEGGIDEKLFF,TGTGCCTGGAGTGAGGGAGGGATCGATGAAAAACTGTTTTTT
-,15,TRBJ2-1,TRBV4-1,-,CASSQDLYMTSEQFF,TGCGCCAGCAGCCAAGATCTATATATGACTAGTGAGCAGTTCTTC
-,12,TRBJ1-4,TRBV25-1,-,CASSDRDEKLFF,TGTGCCAGCAGTGACAGGGATGAAAAACTGTTTTTT
-,14,TRBJ2-7,TRBV9,-,CASSAVSESYEQYF,TGTGCCAGCAGCGCAGTTTCGGAGAGCTACGAGCAGTACTTC
once,12,TRBJ1-2,TRBV2,-,CASSKGNYGYTF,TGTGCCAGCAGTAAGGGGAACTATGGCTACACCTTC
-,14,TRBJ2-7,TRBV6-5,TRBD2,CASSAGTSIHEQYF,TGTGCCAGCAGTGCCGGGACTAGCATCCACGAGCAGTACTTC
once,17,TRBJ1-1,TRBV7-9,TRBD1,CASKTGELLYMNTEAFF,TGTGCCAGCAAGACAGGGGAACTTCTTTATATGAACACTGAAGCTTTCTTT
-,17,TRBJ2-1,TRBV11-2,TRBD1,CASSAPLDRVVYNEQFF,TGTGCCAGCAGCGCACCTCTGGACAGGGTGGTCTACAATGAGCAGTTCTTC
-,15,TRBJ1-2,TRBV5-1,TRBD1,CASSLEGAPRYGYTF,TGCGCCAGCAGCTTGGAGGGGGCGCCCCGGTATGGCTACACCTTC
once,12,TRBJ2-3,TRBV29-1,-,CSVGPERDTQYF,TGCAGCGTTGGGCCAGAGCGGGATACGCAGTATTTT
-,14,TRBJ2-7,TRBV7-9,TRBD1,CSSSLVQGANEQYF,TGTTCCAGCAGCTTAGTTCAGGGGGCCAACGAGCAGTACTTC
once,15,TRBJ2-1,TRBV7-2,-,CASTGLMVVYNEQFF,TGTGCCAGTACCGGTTTGATGGTCGTATACAATGAGCAGTTCTTC
-,14,TRBJ2-3,TRBV5-1,-,CASSPRGDTDTQYF,TGCGCCAGCAGCCCCAGGGGGGACACAGATACGCAGTATTTT
-,14,TRBJ2-7,TRBV10-1,-,CASSDMRRPYEQYF,TGCGCCAGCAGTGATATGAGGCGGCCCTACGAGCAGTACTTC
once,13,TRBJ1-5,TRBV12-5,TRBD1,CASGLAGQDGQHF,TGTGCTAGTGGTTTGGCAGGACAGGATGGCCAGCATTTT
-,14,TRBJ2-1,TRBV5-1,-,CASSLPGEVNEQFF,TGCGCCAGCAGCTTGCCGGGAGAGGTAAATGAGCAGTTCTTC
-,15,TRBJ2-2,TRBV7-9,-,CASSLDYLNTGELFF,TGTGCCAGCAGCTTAGACTACTTGAACACCGGGGAGCTGTTTTTT
few,17,TRBJ1-4,TRBV10-3,-,CAISESYKEVGNEKLFF,TGTGCCATCAGTGAGTCGTATAAGGAGGTCGGGAATGAAAAACTGTTTTTT
-,13,TRBJ2-7,TRBV11-3,-,CASSLEQDYEQYF,TGTGCCAGCAGCTTAGAACAGGACTACGAGCAGTACTTC
once,15,TRBJ2-7,TRBV29-1,-,CSVAFGTPNTYEQYF,TGCAGCGTTGCGTTCGGGACTCCGAATACCTACGAGCAGTACTTC
-,15,TRBJ2-1,TRBV4-3,TRBD2,CASSQTSGSYNEQFF,TGCGCCAGCAGCCAGACTAGCGGGAGCTACAATGAGCAGTTCTTC
few,16,TRBJ2-7,TRBV7-9,-,CSSSFRRTASSYEQYF,TGTTCCAGCAGCTTTCGAAGGACAGCGAGCTCCTACGAGCAGTACTTC
-,19,TRBJ2-3,TRBV7-9,-,CASSLVRPAGLGFTDTQYF,TGTGCCAGCAGCTTAGTTCGTCCGGCGGGGTTAGGGTTCACAGATACGCAGTATTTT
few,15,TRBJ2-1,TRBV29-1,-,CSVERIDFSYNEQFF,TGCAGCGTTGAACGTATAGATTTCTCCTACAATGAGCAGTTCTTC
-,16,TRBJ1-2,TRBV27,-,CASTKLAGNLIYGYTF,TGTGCCAGCACCAAGCTGGCAGGGAATTTGATCTATGGCTACACCTTC
once,14,TRBJ1-6,TRBV11-3,-,CASSLLSENSPLHF,TGTGCCAGCAGCTTACTTTCGGAGAATTCACCCCTCCACTTT
once,16,TRBJ2-2,TRBV15,TRBD1,CATSRDRGPGTGELFF,TGTGCCACCAGCCGGGACAGGGGGCCGGGCACCGGGGAGCTGTTTTTT
-,14,TRBJ2-1,TRBV19,-,CASSIIPQSHEQFF,TGTGCCAGTAGTATAATCCCGCAGTCCCATGAGCAGTTCTTC
-,14,TRBJ2-5,TRBV4-1,TRBD1,CASSPPDRKETQYF,TGCGCCAGCAGCCCTCCGGACAGGAAAGAGACCCAGTACTTC
-,18,TRBJ2-2,TRBV10-1,TRBD2,CASSEPGLAGGNTGELFF,TGCGCCAGCAGCGAACCGGGACTAGCGGGAGGGAATACCGGGGAGCTGTTTTTT
-,16,TRBJ2-3,TRBV5-1,TRBD2,CASSSLTSGGTDTQYF,TGCGCCAGCAGCTCGCTGACTAGCGGGGGCACAGATACGCAGTATTTT
-,18,TRBJ2-7,TRBV4-3,TRBD2,CASSQGTSGTGRSYEQYF,TGCGCCAGCAGCCAGGGGACTAGCGGGACTGGCCGCTCCTACGAGCAGTACTTC
-,13,TRBJ1-1,TRBV10-3,TRBD1,CAIRDRGYPEAFF,TGTGCCATCAGGGACAGGGGATACCCTGAAGCTTTCTTT
-,13,TRBJ2-2,TRBV29-1,-,CSGGTAYTGELLF,TGCAGCGGCGGGACAGCCTACACCGGGGAGCTGCTTTTT
-,15,TRBJ1-5,TRBV4-1,-,CASSQVDSGNQPQHF,TGCGCCAGCAGCCAAGTCGACTCAGGGAATCAGCCCCAGCATTTT
-,16,TRBJ1-2,TRBV29-1,TRBD1,CSVEGPDRGRLYGYTF,TGCAGCGTTGAAGGTCCGGACAGGGGGCGTCTCTATGGCTACACCTTC